What follows is one T cell receptor beta chain and its context. V dropped 6 bases and J dropped 4; count of bases not matched to a gene: 15. Germline-derived CDR1 and CDR2 are MNHEY and SMNVEV (reference sequence). The CDR3 is made up of 16 amino acids. This record comes from a study of cytomegalovirus exposure and HLA in healthy donors. TCRdb's copy holds only in-frame clones and misses some; the assay was immunoSEQ multiplex PCR. There are 330,000 or so clones in the sample; roughly 85% occur only once, and about 0.8% lies in the top ten. The origin of this receptor is a young woman in good health and CMV-seronegative. This rearrangement joins TRBV27 to TRBJ2-7; 7 bases align to TRBD1. The source material was PBMCs. CDR3 DNA: TGTGCCAGCAGCTCCTCTCCGGGACAGCTAGCTTACGAGCAGTACTTC. This sequence encodes CASSSSPGQLAYEQYF.